The rows below give T cell receptor beta chains drawn from one sample of a study of blood T cell repertoires in COVID-19. Method: immunoSEQ multiplex PCR; TCRdb's copy keeps in-frame clones and lacks some. The repertoire holds 250,000 to 350,000 clones, with roughly nine tenths as singletons. Material for sequencing was peripheral blood. These receptors all stem from a middle-aged woman who had recovered from COVID-19. Both conserved end residues are part of each CDR3. The order of the fields is clone size, J gene, V gene, D gene, CDR3 DNA, CDR3 protein. The D gene is left open where the match is weak. Rows may omit the clone size; those that give it use once, few, many or a size class.

.,TRBJ2-3,TRBV3-1/TRBV3-2,TRBD2,TGTGCCAGCGGGGAAACTAGCGGGAGACTCGATACGCAGTATTTT,CASGETSGRLDTQYF
.,TRBJ1-6,TRBV5-5,.,TGTGCCAGCAGCTCCGGACTGAGCTCCTATAATTCACCCCTCCACTTT,CASSSGLSSYNSPLHF
.,TRBJ1-2,TRBV9,.,TGTGCCAGCAGCATAGGTGGAGGCGCCGGCTATGGCTACACCTTC,CASSIGGGAGYGYTF
.,TRBJ2-7,TRBV7-8,TRBD2,TGTGCCAGCAGCTTAGCCGCTAGCGGGATCAACGAGCAGTACTTC,CASSLAASGINEQYF
.,TRBJ2-7,TRBV7-9,TRBD2,TGTGCCAGCACCACGGGACTAGCGGGAGCAGTCTTC,CASTTGLAGAVF
.,TRBJ2-3,TRBV24-1,TRBD2,TGTGCCACCCGGCTGACTAGCGGGAGATACCCAGATACGCAGTATTTT,CATRLTSGRYPDTQYF
.,TRBJ1-6,TRBV11-3,.,TGTGCCAGCAGCCTAGGATCCAGCTCCTATAATTCACCCCTCCACTTT,CASSLGSSSYNSPLHF
.,TRBJ2-3,TRBV30,TRBD2,TGTGCCTGGAGTCTAGCGGTCCTTAGCACAGATACGCAGTATTTT,CAWSLAVLSTDTQYF
.,TRBJ2-7,TRBV19,.,TGTGCCAGTAGTATACGTGGGGCCTCCTACGAGCAGTACTTC,CASSIRGASYEQYF
.,TRBJ1-3,TRBV9,TRBD1,TGTGCCAGCAGCGCCCGGGACAGGGGAAAGGGGCCCTCTGGAAACACCATATATTTT,CASSARDRGKGPSGNTIYF
.,TRBJ2-5,TRBV11-3,.,TGTGCCAGCAGCTCAGGGACATACCCCGGGGAGACCCAGTACTTC,CASSSGTYPGETQYF
.,TRBJ1-1,TRBV9,.,TGTGCCAGCAGCGGCTTTATCGGCACTGAAGCTTTCTTT,CASSGFIGTEAFF
.,TRBJ2-5,TRBV5-1,.,TGCGCCAGCAGCTCTACCTTCCAAGAGACCCAGTACTTC,CASSSTFQETQYF
.,TRBJ2-6,TRBV2,TRBD2,TGTGCCAGCACCGGGAACTTGGGCAGCGGGAGTCTGGCTGGGGTCAACGTCCTGACTTTC,CASTGNLGSGSLAGVNVLTF
.,TRBJ1-2,TRBV27,.,TGTGCCAGCAGTTCAAACACAGGGTCTGTGTTCGGCTACACCTTC,CASSSNTGSVFGYTF
once,TRBJ1-1,TRBV11-2,TRBD1,TGTGCCAGCAGCTCCGACTCCGGGACAGGGGGCACTGAAGCTTTCTTT,CASSSDSGTGGTEAFF
.,TRBJ1-5,TRBV3-1/TRBV3-2,.,TGTGCCAGCAGCCAAGGCCGGACAGACAATCAGCCCCAGCATTTT,CASSQGRTDNQPQHF
once,TRBJ2-2,TRBV27,TRBD2,TGTGCCAGCAGAAGGACTAGCGGGATCGGCACCGGGGAGCTGTTTTTT,CASRRTSGIGTGELFF
.,TRBJ2-7,TRBV5-8,TRBD1,TGTGCCAGCAGCCGCCGGGACAGTATCTCCTACGAGCAGTACTTC,CASSRRDSISYEQYF
.,TRBJ2-5,TRBV15,TRBD2,TGTGCCACCAGCAGAGATCGGGCTAGCGGGCGTCAAGAGACCCAGTACTTC,CATSRDRASGRQETQYF
.,TRBJ2-1,TRBV7-9,.,TGTGCCAGCAGCTTAGGGCTAGTCAACGGGTTCTACAATGAGCAGTTCTTC,CASSLGLVNGFYNEQFF
.,TRBJ2-1,TRBV11-2,TRBD2,TGTGCCAGCAGCTTAGTCGTGGGCCCGGGACTAGCGGGCAATGAGCAGTTCTTC,CASSLVVGPGLAGNEQFF
few,TRBJ1-2,TRBV9,.,TGTGCCAGCAGCGTGGGGGGACTCGGCTACACCTTC,CASSVGGLGYTF
.,TRBJ2-1,TRBV10-3,TRBD2,TGTGCCACCGGGGGACTAGCGGGAGATAATGAGCAGTTCTTC,CATGGLAGDNEQFF
once,TRBJ2-5,TRBV24-1,.,TGTGCCACCAGTGATCCCGCGTTACCCAGCGGGGAGACCCAGTACTTC,CATSDPALPSGETQYF
.,TRBJ2-2,TRBV3-1/TRBV3-2,TRBD2,TGTGCCAGCAGCCAAGATCTCAGGACTAGCGGGAGGGAGCTGTTTTTT,CASSQDLRTSGRELFF
.,TRBJ2-7,TRBV30,.,TGTGCCTGGAGCGGGAGTGGGTACGAGCAGTACTTC,CAWSGSGYEQYF
.,TRBJ1-6,TRBV12-3/TRBV12-4,.,TGTGCCAGCAGTTTAGAGAGATCCTCACCCCTCCACTTT,CASSLERSSPLHF
.,TRBJ2-1,TRBV9,TRBD2,TGTGCCAGCAGCTCACTAGCGGGACTGTCCTACAATGAGCAGTTCTTC,CASSSLAGLSYNEQFF
.,TRBJ2-1,TRBV24-1,.,TGTGCCACCAGTGCAGGGACCTACAATGAGCAGTTCTTC,CATSAGTYNEQFF
once,TRBJ2-1,TRBV6-5,.,TGTGCCAGCAGTTACTACTTCCCTAGCTCCTACAATGAGCAGTTCTTC,CASSYYFPSSYNEQFF
.,TRBJ2-7,TRBV6-2/TRBV6-3,.,TGTGCCAGCAGTCTTGACTTCTACGAGCAGTACTTC,CASSLDFYEQYF
.,TRBJ2-1,TRBV28,TRBD1,TGTGCCAGCAGGACACCCCGGACAGGGAGGAATGAGCAGTTCTTC,CASRTPRTGRNEQFF
.,TRBJ1-5,TRBV6-5,.,TGTGCCAGCAGCCCGGGACTTTATAGCAATCAGCCCCAGCATTTT,CASSPGLYSNQPQHF
.,TRBJ2-3,TRBV19,.,TGTGCCAGCACCCGGGGGGCCCGAAGCACAGATACGCAGTATTTT,CASTRGARSTDTQYF
.,TRBJ2-7,TRBV21-1,.,TGTGCCAGCAGCAAACCCCAGCGGGAGAGGTACGAGCAGTACTTC,CASSKPQRERYEQYF
.,TRBJ2-2,TRBV2,.,TGTGCCAGCAGTATTAGCGGGAACACCGGGGAGCTGTTTTTT,CASSISGNTGELFF
.,TRBJ1-6,TRBV28,.,TGTGCCAGCAGTTTGTCAGGGGACAATTCACCCCTCCACTTT,CASSLSGDNSPLHF
.,TRBJ2-1,TRBV27,TRBD2,TGTGCCAGCAGTTTGGAAAGACTAGCGGGAGGGCCGGACAATGAGCAGTTCTTC,CASSLERLAGGPDNEQFF
once,TRBJ1-2,TRBV2,TRBD1,TGTGCCAGCAGTCTCCAGACAGGGAGTGGCTACACCTTC,CASSLQTGSGYTF
.,TRBJ1-1,TRBV27,.,TGTGCCAGCAGTCCGCAGGGCGGCGGCACTGAAGCTTTCTTT,CASSPQGGGTEAFF
.,TRBJ2-1,TRBV11-3,.,TGTGCCAGCAGCTTAATGGTTAGCTCCTACAATGAGCAGTTCTTC,CASSLMVSSYNEQFF
few,TRBJ2-7,TRBV5-1,TRBD1,TGCGCCAGCAGCGCATGGACAGGAGCCTACGAGCAGTACTTC,CASSAWTGAYEQYF
.,TRBJ2-1,TRBV9,.,TGTGCCAGCAGCGTAGATGGGCAGAGCTCCTACAATGAGCAGTTCTTC,CASSVDGQSSYNEQFF
.,TRBJ2-4,TRBV19,TRBD1,TGTGCCAGTAGTGCCCCCCCACAGGGGGTCGGGGGCAAAAACATTCAGTACTTC,CASSAPPQGVGGKNIQYF